Included here is one TCR beta chain sequence, with context. This sample is part of a study of T cell changes during pregnancy in multiple sclerosis. Some clones are missing from TCRdb's copy, which holds only in-frame ones; the method was immunoSEQ multiplex PCR. The table includes tens of thousands of clones, 90% detected once. Here the sequenced sample was peripheral blood, taken in the first trimester of pregnancy. The receptor was derived from a female donor in good health, enrolled as a control in a pregnancy study.

CDR3 protein: CASSQDLGLAEGYEQFF. The CDR3 DNA follows: TGTGCCAGCAGCCAAGATCTCGGACTAGCGGAGGGGTATGAGCAGTTCTTC. This chain connects TRBV4-2 to TRBJ2-1; 10 nucleotides match TRBD2. V trimming: 0 bases; J trimming: 8 bases; junction bases outside the gene matches: 10. The CDR3 consists of 17 residues. Germline V gene lookup returns CDR1 LGHNA and CDR2 YNFKEQ.